A single sample gave rise to the 10 T cell receptor beta chains below, sequenced in a study of blood T cell repertoires in COVID-19. The assay was immunoSEQ multiplex PCR, and TCRdb's table has in-frame clones only and misses some. The table lists approximately 280,000 clones, approximately 84% of them singletons. The sequenced sample consisted of peripheral blood. These receptors originate from a human donor with COVID-19, enrolled during active disease. The donor label of this sample is uncertain.

This clone was picked up one time. The J gene is TRBJ1-5, the V gene TRBV7-2; no clear D gene. Germline CDR1 is SGHTA and CDR2 is FQGNSA. V was shortened by 1 base and J by 4 bases, with 5 bases between the two germline ends. This CDR3 contains 13 residues. For the CDR3, the DNA is TGTGCCAGCAGCTTAGTGTATAATCAGCCCCAGCATTTT. Residues: CASSLVYNQPQHF.

V usage is TRBV6-6 and J usage is TRBJ1-1; the match to TRBD1 covers 9 bases. The CDR3 sequence is 16 residues long. J lost 0 bases, V lost 6 bases, and 8 bases had no gene match. Germline V gene lookup returns CDR1 MNHNY and CDR2 SVGAGI (reference sequence). The CDR3 sequence is CASSLTGGAMNTEAFF. In nucleotides, the CDR3 is TGTGCCAGCAGCCTAACAGGGGGCGCGATGAACACTGAAGCTTTCTTT.

The chain is built from TRBV3-1 (or the pseudogene TRBV3-2) and TRBJ2-7, with 8 positions matching TRBD2. This CDR3 has 16 residues. Trimming removed 1 base from V and 2 bases from J; junction bases left unmatched: 7. Germline lookup yields CDR1 LGHDT and CDR2 YNNKEL (reference sequence). DNA for the CDR3: TGTGCCAGCAGCCAAGGGGTCGGGAGGGCCGCCTACGAGCAGTACTTC. It yields the protein CASSQGVGRAAYEQYF.

The chain combines TRBV5-1 with TRBJ1-1, with D perhaps matching TRBD1 (5 bases). V lost 4 bases, J lost 1 base, and 11 bases lay in between. CDR3 length equals 14 residues. Germline-derived CDR1 and CDR2 are SGHRS and YFSETQ. DNA for the CDR3: TGCGCCAGCAGCCCCATTACAGGGAACACTGAAGCTTTCTTT. It yields the protein CASSPITGNTEAFF.

The chain recombines TRBV11-2 with TRBJ1-4, with a weak D call TRBD1 (5 bases). Per germline, CDR1 SGHAT and CDR2 FQNNGV. This CDR3 is built from 19 residues. Trimming shortened V by 0 bases and J by 1 base, and 18 bases separated the two germline ends. CDR3 region: CASSLDRGKGALTNEKLFF. The CDR3, as DNA: TGTGCCAGCAGCTTAGATCGGGGGAAGGGCGCCCTAACTAATGAAAAACTGTTTTTT.

The chain employs TRBV18 and TRBJ1-1; 7 bases are a match to TRBD1. This CDR3 contains 16 residues. Trimming at V came to 0 bases and at J to 0 bases, leaving 4 bases not matched to a gene. In germline, CDR1 is KGHSH, CDR2 LQKENI. The CDR3 DNA is TGTGCCAGCTCACCACCAGACAGGGCCCTGAACACTGAAGCTTTCTTT. It encodes CASSPPDRALNTEAFF.

J is TRBJ1-2 and V is TRBV6-5, with 9 bases identical to TRBD1. This CDR3 is built from 15 residues. V was clipped by 4 bases and J by 2 bases; unmatched bases: 5. Germline loops: CDR1 MNHEY, CDR2 SVGAGI. Here the CDR3 reads CASSSPGQGNYGYTF. Written as DNA, the CDR3 is TGTGCCAGCAGTTCACCGGGACAGGGAAACTATGGCTACACCTTC.

This chain joins TRBV30 and TRBJ1-5; D may be TRBD1 (5 bases). Germline V gene sequence: CDR1 GTSNPN, CDR2 SVGIG (reference sequence). The CDR3 runs 16 residues. The ends were cut back, 2 bases at V and 1 base at J, with 15 bases in the middle. In DNA form, the CDR3 reads TGTGCCTGGAGTTCGGGGGAACGCCGGAGCAATCAGCCCCAGCATTTT. Translation: CAWSSGERRSNQPQHF.

This chain connects TRBV2 to TRBJ1-5; D ambiguous. CDR1 SNHLY and CDR2 FYNNEI come from the germline V gene. Trimming took 0 bases from V and 7 from J, leaving 25 bases between them. This CDR3 is 19 amino acids long. The CDR3 loop reads CASSEAHFPLLGRGQPQHF. CDR3 coding DNA: TGTGCCAGCAGTGAAGCGCATTTCCCCCTATTGGGTCGAGGACAGCCCCAGCATTTT.

The chain has TRBV4-1 and TRBJ2-5; 13 bases match TRBD2. The CDR3 is 17 residues long. V shed 1 base, J shed 5 bases, and the junction held 7 bases outside the gene matches. Germline CDR1 is MGHRA and CDR2 is YSYEKL. The CDR3 region has the DNA TGCGCCAGCAGCCAAGCCGGGACTAGCGGGAAACGGGAGACCCAGTACTTC. It yields the protein CASSQAGTSGKRETQYF.